This T cell receptor (beta chain) is from a study of T cell responses to AZD1222 COVID-19 vaccine (dated by TCRdb to the early 2020s). Background on the whole study: AZD1222 recipients with second doses at about 4 weeks or about 12 weeks were pooled, because spike-specific TCR depth and breadth did not differ between schedules. Trial participants were enrolled by age into 18-55, 56-69 and 70-plus year subgroups, with roughly 160, 29 and 62 TCR-sequenced participants respectively. TCR sequencing was performed for roughly 250 trial participants, of whom roughly 200 were given two doses of AZD1222 and some 26 were given two doses of MenACWY control vaccine. Beyond this particular receptor, the publication reports: Conclusions about previously exposed vaccinees are limited because only five or six AZD1222 recipients were SARS-CoV-2 seropositive at baseline. CD4 TCRs associated with the vaccine covered the entire spike protein, and the dominant responses were in regions 160-218 and 743-854. Participants were mostly white British, with more females than males. The authors suggested clonal diversity may have been underestimated. Nearly half of unique spike-specific TCRs reportedly recognized epitopes outside regions mutated in the B.1.351 and B.1.1.7 variants. The 56-69-year group was small, and its depth increase did not reach significance, likely because of low power. A significant rise in spike-specific TCR breadth and depth was observed after two AZD1222 doses relative to day 0 and relative to MenACWY recipients. No day 14 peak-response samples were available, so repertoires were characterized only after the peak T cell response.

Per the publication, the time point label means: baseline before first vaccination. Vaccinee samples came from UK trials COV001 and COV002, including a single-blind randomized controlled phase 2/3 trial of AZD1222 (ChAdOx1 nCoV-19) in healthy adults. For TCRbeta chain sequencing, PBMC samples from trial participants were taken at day 0 and at day 28 after the second dose. Counted from cysteine to phenylalanine, this CDR3 has 17 amino acids. Just CDR3 DNA is preserved here, 51 bases in frame from base 1. Deletion took 4 bases off V and 3 bases off J, with a span of 22 bases between the germline ends. According to the germline V gene, CDR1 reads SGHRS and CDR2 reads YFSETQ. With respect to this clone: What antigen it recognizes has not been identified. No quality values exist for individual bases; no much larger clone is one base distant.

The CDR3 regions of human TCRbeta chains were analyzed by immunosequencing. On the authors' methods: Repertoire TCRs were matched against a reference library of SARS-CoV-2-specific TCRs generated with the MIRA antigen-specificity platform. Breadth was defined as the fraction of unique TCRs that were SARS-CoV-2-associated. Depth was defined as the fraction of total T cells that were SARS-CoV-2-associated. Using the MIRA data, every spike-specific TCR was mapped to the spike region that the TCR reacted to and assigned to either a CD4 or a CD8 class. Log10-transformed breadth and depth values were compared by one-way ANOVA with Sidak's multiple comparisons tests. This is the immuneACCESS table as TCRdb keeps it, with only in-frame sequences that have V and J called. A part of the clones is gone; compared with another copy, unresolved V genes explain less than half, and the rest is unexplained. V and J calls plus clone size are reproduced from that table; the DNA served to infer D and trimming. In this sample the table shows around 120,000 clones, about nine tenths of which occur a single time. 11% to 15% of the sample is in the top ten clones.

Sequencing used peripheral blood, obtained on day 0 of AZD1222 vaccination. The source of this sequence is an adult in good health. The chain joins TRBV5-1 to TRBJ2-5; the D gene lacks a confident call. The DNA sequence reads TGCGCCAGCAGCCCGACGACGGCCGTTTGGGGAAAAGAGACCCAGTACTTC. It translates as CASSPTTAVWGKETQYF. The full variable domain, completed from the reference TRBV5-1 and TRBJ2-5 proteins outside the CDR3, reads KAGVTQTPRYLIKTRGQQVTLSCSPISGHRSVSWYQQTPGQGLQFLFEYFSETQRNKGNFPGRFSGRQFSNSRSEMNVSTLELGDSALYLCASSPTTAVWGKETQYFGPGTRLLVL.